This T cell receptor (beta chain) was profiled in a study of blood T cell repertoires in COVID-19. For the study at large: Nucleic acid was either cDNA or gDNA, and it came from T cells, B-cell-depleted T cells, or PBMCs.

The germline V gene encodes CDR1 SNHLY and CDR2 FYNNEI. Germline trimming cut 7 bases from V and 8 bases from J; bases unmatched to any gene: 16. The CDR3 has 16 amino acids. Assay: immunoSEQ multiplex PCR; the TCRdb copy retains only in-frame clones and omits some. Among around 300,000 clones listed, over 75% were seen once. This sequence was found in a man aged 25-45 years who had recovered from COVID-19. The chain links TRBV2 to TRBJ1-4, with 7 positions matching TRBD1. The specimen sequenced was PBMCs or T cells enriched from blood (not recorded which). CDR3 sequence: CASTRSPGGGLEKLFF. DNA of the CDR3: TGTGCCAGCACGCGAAGTCCGGGAGGGGGCTTAGAAAAACTGTTTTTT.